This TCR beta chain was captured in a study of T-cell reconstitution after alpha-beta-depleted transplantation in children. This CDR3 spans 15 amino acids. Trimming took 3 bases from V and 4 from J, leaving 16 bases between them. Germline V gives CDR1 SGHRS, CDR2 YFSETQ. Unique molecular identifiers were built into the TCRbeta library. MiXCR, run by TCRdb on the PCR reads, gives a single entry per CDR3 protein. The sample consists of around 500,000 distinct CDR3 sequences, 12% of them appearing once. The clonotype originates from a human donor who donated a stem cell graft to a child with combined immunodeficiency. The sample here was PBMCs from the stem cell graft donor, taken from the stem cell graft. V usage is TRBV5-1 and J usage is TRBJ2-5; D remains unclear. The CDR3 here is CASSSVASGGETQYF. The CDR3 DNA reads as TGCGCCAGCAGCTCAGTAGCCTCCGGCGGAGAGACCCAGTACTTC.